Below are 8 T cell receptor beta chains sequenced from a single sample in a study of T cell responses to AZD1222 COVID-19 vaccine. TCRdb's copy holds only in-frame clones and misses some; the assay was immunoSEQ multiplex PCR. The top ten clones hold approximately 4.5% of a sample with 75,000 to 90,000 clones, roughly 90% of them seen once. The source material was peripheral blood, sampled 28 days after the second AZD1222 dose. These TCRs come from an adult who received the AZD1222 COVID-19 vaccine.

A single count supports this clone. The CDR3: CASSPPGGLKDEQYF. The CDR3 bases are TGTGCCAGCTCACCACCCGGGGGACTGAAGGACGAGCAGTACTTC. The rearrangement links TRBV18 to TRBJ2-7, with a tentative D call TRBD2 (6 bases). This CDR3 spans 15 amino acids. The V gene's germline CDR1 is KGHSH and CDR2 LQKENI. V lost 0 bases to trimming and J lost 5 bases, with 14 bases between them. The complete variable domain, with remaining parts taken from reference TRBV18 and TRBJ2-7, reads NAGVMQNPRHLVRRRGQEARLRCSPMKGHSHVYWYRQLPEEGLKFMVYLQKENIIDESGMPKERFSAEFPKEGPSILRIQQVVRGDSAAYFCASSPPGGLKDEQYFGPGTRLTVT.

The CDR3 coding sequence is TGCGCCAGCAGCTTGGATGGGGGGCCCACGCAGCCCCAGCATTTT. It codes for CASSLDGGPTQPQHF. This sequence joins TRBV5-1 and TRBJ1-5; perhaps TRBD1 as D (6 bases). Germline V CDR1 and CDR2: SGHRS, YFSETQ. The V end lost 0 bases, the J end lost 7 bases, and 14 bases lay between the germline ends. CDR3 length: 15 amino acids.

This sequence joins TRBV30 and TRBJ1-1; 7 nucleotides agree with TRBD1. CDR1 and CDR2 from the germline V gene are GTSNPN and SVGIG (reference sequence). Trimming cost V 7 bases and J 7 bases; bases outside gene matches: 15. The CDR3 length is 14 residues. The CDR3 DNA reads TGTGCCTCCTATCCGCCAGGGGGAGGAGGTGAAGCTTTCTTT. This sequence encodes CASYPPGGGGEAFF.

This chain links TRBV5-4 with TRBJ2-1; 8 bases align to TRBD2. V gave up 4 bases and J gave up 4 bases; unmatched junction bases: 7. CDR3 length equals 15 residues. CDR1 is SGHNT, CDR2 YYREEE, per germline (reference sequence). Written as DNA, the CDR3 is TGTGCCAGCAGCCCAAAACTAGCGGCATACAATGAGCAGTTCTTC. This gives the protein CASSPKLAAYNEQFF.

This clone came up once. V usage is TRBV4-2 and J usage is TRBJ2-1; the match to TRBD2 covers 7 bases. This CDR3 spans 15 amino acids. Trimming cost V 1 base and J 3 bases; bases outside gene matches: 3. CDR1 and CDR2 (germline): LGHNA, YNFKEQ. The CDR3: CASSQAPGGYNEQFF. The CDR3 region has the DNA TGTGCCAGCAGCCAAGCCCCGGGAGGCTACAATGAGCAGTTCTTC.

This chain uses TRBV27 with TRBJ1-1; TRBD1 matches at 9 bases. Germline CDR1 MNHEY, CDR2 SMNVEV (reference sequence). With 7 bases clipped from V and 1 base from J, the junction kept 16 bases outside the gene matches. The CDR3 loop spans 18 amino acids. The CDR3 DNA follows: TGTGCCAGCACTCATCTGGGGACAGGGAGTAGGGGGAACACTGAAGCTTTCTTT. Protein sequence: CASTHLGTGSRGNTEAFF.

This sequence joins TRBV6-5 and TRBJ2-2; 12 bases match TRBD2. Germline trimming cut 0 bases from V and 6 bases from J; bases unmatched to any gene: 2. The CDR3 contains 16 residues. Germline values: CDR1 MNHEY, CDR2 SVGAGI. The CDR3 sequence: CASSYSRLAGAGELFF. The CDR3 coding sequence is TGTGCCAGCAGTTACTCGCGACTAGCGGGAGCCGGGGAGCTGTTTTTT.

The CDR3: CASSLELAGGNTGELFF. The DNA of the CDR3 is TGTGCCAGCAGCTTAGAACTAGCGGGAGGGAACACCGGGGAGCTGTTTTTT. The rearrangement joins TRBV7-9 to TRBJ2-2, with 12 bases that match TRBD2. Per the germline V gene, CDR1 is SEHNR and CDR2 is FQNEAQ (reference sequence). This CDR3 is built from 17 residues. V trimming: 1 base; J trimming: 1 base; junction bases outside the gene matches: 1. The variable domain in full, completed from reference TRBV7-9 and TRBJ2-2, reads DTGVSQNPRHKITKRGQNVTFRCDPISEHNRLYWYRQTLGQGPEFLTYFQNEAQLEKSRLLSDRFSAERPKGSFSTLEIQRTEQGDSAMYLCASSLELAGGNTGELFFGEGSRLTVL.